Below are 7 T cell receptor beta chains sequenced from a single sample in a study of T cell responses to AZD1222 COVID-19 vaccine. Using immunoSEQ multiplex PCR, the repertoire was profiled, and TCRdb retains in-frame clones only, with some absent. The sample records 96,000 or so clones, approximately 90% being singletons. The input for sequencing was peripheral blood, taken on day 0 of AZD1222 vaccination. These receptor sequences come from an adult in good health.

The rearrangement uses TRBV5-1 and TRBJ2-3; D might be TRBD1 (6 bases). Trimming left V 2 bases short and J 4 bases short, with 11 bases between. Germline V gene data show CDR1 as SGHRS and CDR2 as YFSETQ. This CDR3 spans 14 amino acids. Here the CDR3 DNA reads TGCGCCAGCAGCTTTGGCAGGGGCGCAGATACGCAGTATTTT. Translation: CASSFGRGADTQYF. The full variable domain, rest sourced from reference TRBV5-1 and TRBJ2-3, is KAGVTQTPRYLIKTRGQQVTLSCSPISGHRSVSWYQQTPGQGLQFLFEYFSETQRNKGNFPGRFSGRQFSNSRSEMNVSTLELGDSALYLCASSFGRGADTQYFGPGTRLTVL.

This chain connects TRBV19 to TRBJ2-7; weak D call: TRBD1 (5 bases). This CDR3 spans 13 amino acids. Germline loops: CDR1 LNHDA, CDR2 SQIVND (reference sequence). The V gene lost 5 bases and the J gene lost 3 bases, with 11 bases spanning the gap. This chain's CDR3 is CASSLGLVYEQYF. DNA for the CDR3: TGTGCCAGTAGTCTGGGGCTAGTCTACGAGCAGTACTTC.

This clone has just a few counts. The DNA of the CDR3 is TGTGCCAGCAGGATAAACCAGGGAGGCAATCAGCCCCAGCATTTT. Protein product: CASRINQGGNQPQHF. The chain carries TRBV2 and TRBJ1-5; D may be TRBD1 (5 bases). CDR1 and CDR2 from the germline V gene are SNHLY and FYNNEI. This CDR3 has 15 amino acids. The germline V and J ends were trimmed by 6 bases and 2 bases, with 14 bases remaining between them.

The chain is built from TRBV28 and TRBJ1-1; the D is unclear. This CDR3 has 15 residues. V lost 1 base and J 0 bases, leaving 9 bases between the germline ends. Germline CDR1 and CDR2: MDHEN and SYDVKM. Written as DNA, the CDR3 is TGTGCCAGCAGTTTATCGGCAGCCATGAACACTGAAGCTTTCTTT. Translation: CASSLSAAMNTEAFF.

The chain recombines TRBV4-2 with TRBJ2-1; D is possibly TRBD2 (6 bases). The length of the CDR3 is 11 residues. Trimming took off 4 bases at V and 10 bases at J, with 8 bases between the two ends. Germline CDR1 is LGHNA and CDR2 is YNFKEQ. CDR3 residues: CASSLRGEQFF. DNA of the CDR3: TGTGCCAGCAGCCTCCGGGGGGAGCAGTTCTTC.

This clone was picked up one time. This chain links TRBV30 with TRBJ1-5; TRBD1 aligns across 7 bases. The germline gives CDR1 GTSNPN, CDR2 SVGIG (reference sequence). This CDR3 region has 15 residues. V lost 0 bases, J lost 1 base, and 3 bases stayed unmatched. CDR3 nucleotides: TGTGCCTGGAGTGTCGGCAGGGGGAGCAATCAGCCCCAGCATTTT. It yields the protein CAWSVGRGSNQPQHF.

The chain combines TRBV7-8 with TRBJ1-1, with D maybe TRBD1 (5 bases). Looked up from germline, CDR1 is SGHVS and CDR2 is FQNEAQ. The V gene lost 2 bases and the J gene lost 5 bases, with 12 bases spanning the gap. This CDR3 has 14 amino acids. The CDR3 protein is CASSLSAGYTEAFF. The CDR3 bases are TGTGCCAGCAGCTTAAGCGCAGGGTATACTGAAGCTTTCTTT.